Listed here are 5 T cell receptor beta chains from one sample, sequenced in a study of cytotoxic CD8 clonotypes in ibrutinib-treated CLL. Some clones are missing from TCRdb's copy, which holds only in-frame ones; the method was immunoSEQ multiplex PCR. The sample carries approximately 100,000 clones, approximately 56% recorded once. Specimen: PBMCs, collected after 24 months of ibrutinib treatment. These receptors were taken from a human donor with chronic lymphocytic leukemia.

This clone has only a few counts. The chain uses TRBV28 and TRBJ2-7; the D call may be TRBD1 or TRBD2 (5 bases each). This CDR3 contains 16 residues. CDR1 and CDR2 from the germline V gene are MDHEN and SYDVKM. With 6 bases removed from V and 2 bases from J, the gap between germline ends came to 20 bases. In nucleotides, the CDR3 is TGTGCCAGCAGCCTTCCCGCCTACCGGGACGCCTACGAGCAGTACTTC. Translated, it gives CASSLPAYRDAYEQYF.

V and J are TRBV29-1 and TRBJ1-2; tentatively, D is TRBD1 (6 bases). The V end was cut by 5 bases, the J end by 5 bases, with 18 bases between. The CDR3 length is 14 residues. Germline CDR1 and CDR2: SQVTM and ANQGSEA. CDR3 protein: CSVPPRRGGYGYTF. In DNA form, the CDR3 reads TGCAGCGTTCCCCCCCGGAGGGGGGGATATGGCTACACCTTC.

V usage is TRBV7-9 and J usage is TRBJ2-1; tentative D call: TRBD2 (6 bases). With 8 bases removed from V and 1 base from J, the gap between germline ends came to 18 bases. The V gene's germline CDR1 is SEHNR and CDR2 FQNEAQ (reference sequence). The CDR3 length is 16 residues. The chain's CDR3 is CASGDTGGVSYNEQFF. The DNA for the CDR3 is TGTGCCAGCGGGGATACGGGCGGGGTTTCCTACAATGAGCAGTTCTTC.

The CDR3 region is CSALGQPNTEAFF. CDR3 sequence (DNA): TGCAGCGCCCTTGGACAGCCGAACACTGAAGCTTTCTTT. The chain has TRBV29-1 and TRBJ1-1; D perhaps matches TRBD1 (6 bases). This CDR3 has 13 residues. CDR1 is SQVTM, CDR2 ANQGSEA, per germline. Trimming pared 7 bases from V and 1 base from J, leaving 13 bases between.

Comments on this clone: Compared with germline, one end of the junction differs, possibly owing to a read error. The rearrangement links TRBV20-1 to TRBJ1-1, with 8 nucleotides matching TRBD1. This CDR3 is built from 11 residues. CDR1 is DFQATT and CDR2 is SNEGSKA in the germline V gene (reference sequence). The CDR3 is CSARDRGEAFF. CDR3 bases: TGCAGTGCCAGAGACAGGGGCGAAGCTTTCTTT.